This T cell receptor (beta chain) came from a study of blood T cell repertoires in COVID-19. Study-wide background: Donors in the United States, Italy and Spain gave samples during acute or convalescent COVID-19. Sample material is recorded as cDNA or gDNA derived from T cells, B-cell-depleted T cells, or PBMCs.

There are 14 residues in the CDR3. Between the trimmed V and J ends, which lost 4 bases and 7 bases, there was a span of 14 bases. Germline CDR1 and CDR2: MGHRA and YSYEKL. Under the authors' procedure: From reference gene primer amplification, estimates of nucleated cell counts were derived. Here immunoSEQ multiplex PCR was the method, and the copy in TCRdb shows in-frame clones only, minus some. V and J calls and clone size are those listed in that table; D and trimming were worked out from the DNA. The table lists fewer than 25,000 clones, roughly 90% of them singletons. The receptor was isolated from a human donor in a cohort sampled during active COVID-19. Specimen: peripheral blood. The chain combines TRBV4-1 with TRBJ1-5; weak D call: TRBD1 (6 bases). This chain's CDR3 is CASSLDSIAQPQHF. For the CDR3, the DNA is TGCGCCAGCAGCCTGGACAGCATCGCACAGCCCCAGCATTTT.